The 2 T cell receptor beta chains presented below share a single source sample, sequenced in a study of T cells in Graves' hyperthyroidism and ophthalmopathy. The CDR3 regions of TCR beta were amplified from RNA transcripts. A first-round RT-PCR of the TCR CDR3 used the HTBI primer set. Via MiXCR, TCRdb re-called the multiplex PCR reads, giving one row per CDR3 protein. The sample has approximately 400,000 distinct CDR3 sequences; roughly 14% are singletons. The sample comprised blood. The source of these receptors is a woman between 18 and 29 years old with Graves' hyperthyroidism.

J is TRBJ2-1 and V is TRBV3-1, with TRBD2 identical over 11 bases. CDR1 and CDR2 from the germline V gene are LGHDT and YNNKEL (reference sequence). V shed 5 bases, J shed 4 bases, and the junction held 7 bases outside the gene matches. The CDR3 is 16 amino acids. The CDR3 loop reads CASSSTGLAEYNEQFF. The CDR3 nucleotides are TGTGCCAGCAGCTCAACGGGACTAGCGGAATACAATGAGCAGTTCTTC.

CDR3 nucleotide sequence: TGTGCCAGTAGTATTTTCGCGGGAGGGTTAGGTGAGCAGTTCTTC. Its protein product is CASSIFAGGLGEQFF. The chain recombines TRBV19 with TRBJ2-1, with TRBD2 identical over 9 bases. J gave up 9 bases and V 3 bases, and 9 bases lay outside the gene matches. Germline lookup yields CDR1 LNHDA and CDR2 SQIVND (reference sequence). The CDR3 runs to 15 residues.